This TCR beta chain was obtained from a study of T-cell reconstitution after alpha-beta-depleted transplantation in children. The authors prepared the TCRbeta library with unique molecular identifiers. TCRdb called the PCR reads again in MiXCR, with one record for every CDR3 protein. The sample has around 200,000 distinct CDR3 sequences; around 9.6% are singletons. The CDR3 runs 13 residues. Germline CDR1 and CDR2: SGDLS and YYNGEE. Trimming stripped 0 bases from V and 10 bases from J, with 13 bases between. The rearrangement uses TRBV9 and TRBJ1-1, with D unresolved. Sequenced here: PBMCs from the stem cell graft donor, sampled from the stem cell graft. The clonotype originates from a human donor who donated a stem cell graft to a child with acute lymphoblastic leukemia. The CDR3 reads CASSVDLRVGAFF. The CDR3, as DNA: TGTGCCAGCAGCGTAGATTTGAGGGTTGGAGCTTTCTTT. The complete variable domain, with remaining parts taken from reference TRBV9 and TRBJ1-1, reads DSGVTQTPKHLITATGQRVTLRCSPRSGDLSVYWYQQSLDQGLQFLIQYYNGEERAKGNILERFSAQQFPDLHSELNLSSLELGDSALYFCASSVDLRVGAFFGQGTRLTVV.